This passage covers 8 T cell receptor beta chains from one sample sequenced in a study of blood T cell repertoires in COVID-19. Sequencing was performed with immunoSEQ multiplex PCR; in TCRdb, only in-frame clones are kept and a portion is missing. The sample includes under 85,000 clones, more than 60% seen only once; the top ten take around 30%. The sequencing sample was made of peripheral blood. The receptors were gathered from a woman aged 80 or older with active or convalescent COVID-19.

This clone was seen once. This chain links TRBV7-6 with TRBJ2-1, with TRBD2 matching 11 bases. V lost 5 bases to trimming and J lost 5 bases; unmatched junction nucleotides: 5. The CDR3 is 15 residues long. Germline V gives CDR1 SGHVS, CDR2 FNYEAQ. CDR3 protein: CASSQGTSGNNEQFF. DNA of the CDR3: TGTGCCAGCAGCCAAGGGACTAGCGGAAACAATGAGCAGTTCTTC.

The chain links TRBV27 to TRBJ1-5; tentative D call: TRBD1 (6 bases). With 0 bases removed from V and 3 bases from J, the gap between germline ends came to 9 bases. The length of the CDR3 is 15 residues. Germline V gene sequence: CDR1 MNHEY, CDR2 SMNVEV (reference sequence). This CDR3 is CASSLSRTVNQPQHF. DNA of the CDR3: TGTGCCAGCAGTTTATCGCGGACAGTCAATCAGCCCCAGCATTTT.

The chain couples TRBV7-2 to TRBJ2-5, with a tentative D call TRBD2 (6 bases). V was cut by 1 base and J by 0 bases, with 6 bases left in between. The CDR3 covers 14 residues. Germline loops: CDR1 SGHTA, CDR2 FQGNSA. The CDR3 bases are TGTGCCAGCAGCTTAGGACTAGACCAAGAGACCCAGTACTTC. This encodes CASSLGLDQETQYF.

V usage is TRBV6-5 and J usage is TRBJ2-5; the D gene is possibly TRBD2 (6 bases). V lost 5 bases and J lost 0, with 13 bases in between. Germline CDR1 MNHEY, CDR2 SVGAGI. The CDR3 sequence is 15 residues long. The CDR3 nucleotides read TGTGCCAGCAGTCTCGGGCGGGGCAACCAAGAGACCCAGTACTTC. This encodes CASSLGRGNQETQYF.

The chain is built from TRBV7-6 and TRBJ2-3; 9 bases are a match to TRBD2. V was pared by 1 base and J by 0 bases, with 5 bases of the junction left unmatched. Germline V gene lookup returns CDR1 SGHVS and CDR2 FNYEAQ. This CDR3 has 17 amino acids. The CDR3 DNA is TGTGCCAGCAGCTTAGGGGCGGGGGGGACTAGCACAGATACGCAGTATTTT. Amino acid sequence: CASSLGAGGTSTDTQYF.

This clone has only a few counts. CDR3 protein: CASSRTGTDTQYF. CDR3 nucleotides: TGCGCCAGCAGCCGCACTGGCACAGATACGCAGTATTTT. The chain has TRBV5-1 and TRBJ2-3; no clear D gene. V was pared by 4 bases and J by 1 base, with 7 bases between. CDR3 length equals 13 residues. Per the germline V gene, CDR1 is SGHRS and CDR2 is YFSETQ. The whole variable domain, remainder taken from reference TRBV5-1 and TRBJ2-3, is KAGVTQTPRYLIKTRGQQVTLSCSPISGHRSVSWYQQTPGQGLQFLFEYFSETQRNKGNFPGRFSGRQFSNSRSEMNVSTLELGDSALYLCASSRTGTDTQYFGPGTRLTVL.

This clone was counted between two and nine times. The chain is built from TRBV9 and TRBJ2-3, with D tentatively TRBD1 (6 bases). The CDR3 is made up of 17 amino acids. V was pared by 3 bases and J by 1 base, with 18 bases between. Germline loops: CDR1 SGDLS, CDR2 YYNGEE. CDR3 sequence (DNA): TGTGCCAGCAGCGCCTCCCCGGCCTCAGGGGGCACAGATACGCAGTATTTT. As protein: CASSASPASGGTDTQYF.

The chain has TRBV3-1 (or the pseudogene TRBV3-2) and TRBJ2-3; no reliable D call. V gave up 0 bases and J gave up 6 bases, with 7 bases separating them. Germline V gene lookup returns CDR1 LGHDT and CDR2 YNNKEL (reference sequence). This CDR3 is built from 13 residues. The CDR3 sequence: CASSQEEADTQYF. The CDR3 DNA sequence: TGTGCCAGCAGCCAAGAAGAAGCGGATACGCAGTATTTT.